This T cell receptor beta chain was sequenced in a study of blood T cells in healthy people across ages. Study-wide points: In older individuals, TCR beta diversity per million T cells was lower, falling roughly linearly with age. PBMCs left unsorted prevented a conclusive naive versus antigen-experienced comparison.

Germline CDR1 reads SNHLY; CDR2 reads FYNNEI. V was pared by 4 bases and J by 4 bases, with 2 bases of the junction left unmatched. The CDR3 consists of 15 residues. In regard to this clonotype: Antigen: not known.

With a J-beta primer mix and a sample-barcoded 5' primer, a second PCR ran about 6 to 11 cycles. The template-switch adaptor, which had 12 random nucleotides, put a tag on each cDNA molecule. TCRdb reprocessed the 5' RACE reads with MiXCR, giving one entry per CDR3 protein. The top ten hold 18% of the sample, which has about 780,000 distinct CDR3 sequences, about half seen once. The gene calls are TRBV2 and TRBJ2-3; 13 bases align to TRBD2. The material sequenced was blood. This TCR came from a man older than 75 in good health. The CDR3 region is CASSGTSGSADTQYF. The CDR3 region has the DNA TGTGCCAGCAGTGGGACTAGCGGGAGCGCAGATACGCAGTATTTT. Variable domain in full (rest from reference TRBV2 and TRBJ2-3): EPEVTQTPSHQVTQMGQEVILRCVPISNHLYFYWYRQILGQKVEFLVSFYNNEISEKSEIFDDQFSVERPDGSNFTLKIRSTKLEDSAMYFCASSGTSGSADTQYFGPGTRLTVL.